The T cell receptor (beta chain) described here comes from a study of cytomegalovirus exposure and HLA in healthy donors. The wider study: It was reported in a later analysis that the same platform had been used for the 120 validation repertoires as for the approximately 700 first-cohort repertoires.

This clone showed up just a few times. No antigen is known for it. The 120-subject validation cohort, separate from the 666-subject first cohort, included the donors. Study-level findings and limits: Reported performance of the classifier showed diagnosis of cytomegalovirus status with high specificity and sensitivity. The investigators catalogued some 150 TCR beta chains as cytomegalovirus-associated.

Data came from immunoSEQ multiplex PCR; TCRdb stores just in-frame clones and leaves some out. The sample lists some 160,000 clones, 85% to 90% occurring once. The sequenced sample was PBMCs. This clonotype was obtained from a man aged 18 to 29 in good health and CMV-seronegative.

CDR3 protein: CASSERKAALTFYTF. In DNA form, the CDR3 reads TGTGCCAGCAGTGAACGCAAGGCAGCGCTAACATTCTACACCTTC. The genes are TRBV6-1 and TRBJ1-2; D remains unclear. This CDR3 is 15 amino acids long. The germline gives CDR1 MNHNS, CDR2 SASEGT. Trimming stripped 2 bases from V and 10 bases from J, with 20 bases between.